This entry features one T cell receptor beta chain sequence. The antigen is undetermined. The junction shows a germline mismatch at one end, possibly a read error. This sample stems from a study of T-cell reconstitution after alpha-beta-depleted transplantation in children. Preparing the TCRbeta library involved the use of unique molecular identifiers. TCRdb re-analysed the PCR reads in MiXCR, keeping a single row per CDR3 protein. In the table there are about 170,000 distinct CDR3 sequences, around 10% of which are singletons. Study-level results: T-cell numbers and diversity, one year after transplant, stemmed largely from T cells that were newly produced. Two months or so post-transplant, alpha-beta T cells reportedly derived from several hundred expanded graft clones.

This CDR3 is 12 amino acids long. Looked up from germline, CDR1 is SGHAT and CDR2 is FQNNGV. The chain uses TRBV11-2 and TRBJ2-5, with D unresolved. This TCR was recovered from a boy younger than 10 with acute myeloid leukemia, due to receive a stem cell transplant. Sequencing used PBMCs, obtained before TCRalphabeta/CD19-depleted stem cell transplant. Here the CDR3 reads CASSFNRETQYF. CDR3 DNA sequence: TGTGCCAGTAGCTTTAACCGAGAGACCCAGTACTTC. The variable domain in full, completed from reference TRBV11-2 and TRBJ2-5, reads EAGVAQSPRYKIIEKRQSVAFWCNPISGHATLYWYQQILGQGPKLLIQFQNNGVVDDSQLPKDRFSAERLKGVDSTLKIQPAKLEDSAVYLCASSFNRETQYFGPGTRLLVL.